The rows below give T cell receptor beta chains drawn from one sample of a study of blood T cell repertoires in COVID-19. The data were produced by immunoSEQ multiplex PCR, yet TCRdb's version contains in-frame clones alone and is incomplete. Here the sample spans tens of thousands of clones, about three quarters being singletons. The sample comprised peripheral blood. These receptors all stem from a human donor in a cohort sampled during active COVID-19. CDR3s include the opening cysteine and the closing phenylalanine or tryptophan. D genes are given only for firm matches. Size is stated for part of the rows, as once, few or many counts, or as a class when the clone is expanded.

cdr3_nt	cdr3_aa	d_call	clone_size	j_call	v_call
TGTGCCAGCAGTTTAGCAGGGGGCTACGAGCAGTACTTC	CASSLAGGYEQYF	TRBD1	few	TRBJ2-7	TRBV28
TGTGCCAGCAGTCAAAATAGCAATCAGCCCCAGCATTTT	CASSQNSNQPQHF	NA	NA	TRBJ1-5	TRBV27
TGTGCCAGCAGCTTTTGGACAGCTAACCAAGAGACCCAGTACTTC	CASSFWTANQETQYF	NA	NA	TRBJ2-5	TRBV7-9
TGTGCCAGCAGCGAGGGACAGATTTCTGAAGCTTTCTTT	CASSEGQISEAFF	TRBD1	NA	TRBJ1-1	TRBV9
TGTGCCAGTAGTATAGATCCACCGGGACAGGGCTACTCTGGGGCCAACGTCCTGACTTTC	CASSIDPPGQGYSGANVLTF	TRBD1	NA	TRBJ2-6	TRBV19
TGTGCCAGCAGTGAATCAGGGACATTGGAGACCCAGTACTTC	CASSESGTLETQYF	NA	NA	TRBJ2-5	TRBV6-1
TGTGCCAGCATTACTCCCTCAGGGGGTGGCGAGCAGTACTTC	CASITPSGGGEQYF	TRBD1	few	TRBJ2-7	TRBV28
TGCGCCAGCAGCTACGGACAGCTAGAGACCCAGTACTTC	CASSYGQLETQYF	NA	NA	TRBJ2-5	TRBV5-1
TGCGCCAGCAGCCAAGTAATCGGAATCAGGCGCACAGATACGCAGTATTTT	CASSQVIGIRRTDTQYF	NA	NA	TRBJ2-3	TRBV4-1
TGTGCCAGTAGTATAGGAGGCCACAGGCGGTCCTACGAGCAGTACTTC	CASSIGGHRRSYEQYF	NA	NA	TRBJ2-7	TRBV19
TGTGCCAGCACCACCCACAGTAACACCGGGGAGCTGTTTTTT	CASTTHSNTGELFF	NA	NA	TRBJ2-2	TRBV28
TGTGCCAGCAGCCAAGGCCTAGCGGGGGACATCGGAGAGACAGATACGCAGTATTTT	CASSQGLAGDIGETDTQYF	TRBD2	NA	TRBJ2-3	TRBV3-1/TRBV3-2
TGTGCCAGCAGTCGGGAGCGGGACCAGTACTTC	CASSRERDQYF	TRBD2	NA	TRBJ2-5	TRBV3-1/TRBV3-2
TGTGCCAGCAGCTCAGGGGGCGCTTATGGCTACACCTTC	CASSSGGAYGYTF	TRBD1	NA	TRBJ1-2	TRBV6-5
TGTGCCAGCAGCGTAGATGCAGGGACTTCTACACCCTCTGGAAACACCATATATTTT	CASSVDAGTSTPSGNTIYF	NA	NA	TRBJ1-3	TRBV9
TGTGCCAGTAGTACGACAGGGGGCAATCAGCCCCAGCATTTT	CASSTTGGNQPQHF	TRBD1	few	TRBJ1-5	TRBV19
TGTGCCAGTAGTTATTACAGGAACACTGAAGCTTTCTTT	CASSYYRNTEAFF	NA	few	TRBJ1-1	TRBV19
TGTGCCAGCAGCGTAGTGGGCAGGCGGGCAGATACGCAGTATTTT	CASSVVGRRADTQYF	NA	many	TRBJ2-3	TRBV9
TGTGCTAGCAGCCTCCCCGGGGAGCTGTTTTTT	CASSLPGELFF	NA	NA	TRBJ2-2	TRBV7-7
TGTGCCAGCCGGGACAGAATTGGATACGAGCAGTACTTC	CASRDRIGYEQYF	TRBD1	NA	TRBJ2-7	TRBV11-2
TGCAGCGCCAAGTCGACAGGGAGCTCCTACGAGCAGTACTTC	CSAKSTGSSYEQYF	TRBD1	NA	TRBJ2-7	TRBV29-1
TGTGCCAGCAGACCGACAGGGAGGAATGGGCGCACTGAAGCTTTCTTT	CASRPTGRNGRTEAFF	TRBD1	NA	TRBJ1-1	TRBV7-2
TGTGCCAGCAGTCAGGGGAACTATGGCTACACCTTC	CASSQGNYGYTF	NA	NA	TRBJ1-2	TRBV28